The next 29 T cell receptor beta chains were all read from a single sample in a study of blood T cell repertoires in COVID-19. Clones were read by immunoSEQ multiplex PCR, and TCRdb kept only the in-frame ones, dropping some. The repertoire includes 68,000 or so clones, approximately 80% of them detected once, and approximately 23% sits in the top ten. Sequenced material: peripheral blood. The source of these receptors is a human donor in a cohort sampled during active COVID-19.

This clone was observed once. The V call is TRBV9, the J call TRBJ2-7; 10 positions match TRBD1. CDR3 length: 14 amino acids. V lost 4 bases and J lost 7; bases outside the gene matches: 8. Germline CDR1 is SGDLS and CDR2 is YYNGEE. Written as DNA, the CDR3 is TGTGCCAGCAGCACGGACAGGGGGTTGGGGGAGCAGTACTTC. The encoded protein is CASSTDRGLGEQYF.

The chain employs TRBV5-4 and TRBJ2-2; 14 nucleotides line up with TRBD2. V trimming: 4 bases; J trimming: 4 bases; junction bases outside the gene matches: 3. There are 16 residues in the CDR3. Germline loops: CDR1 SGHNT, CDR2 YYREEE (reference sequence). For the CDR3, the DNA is TGTGCCAGCAGCCCCGGGACTAGCGGGAGCACCGGGGAGCTGTTTTTT. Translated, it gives CASSPGTSGSTGELFF. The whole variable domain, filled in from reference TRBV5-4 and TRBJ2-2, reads ETGVTQSPTHLIKTRGQQVTLRCSSQSGHNTVSWYQQALGQGPQFIFQYYREEENGRGNFPPRFSGLQFPNYSSELNVNALELDDSALYLCASSPGTSGSTGELFFGEGSRLTVL.

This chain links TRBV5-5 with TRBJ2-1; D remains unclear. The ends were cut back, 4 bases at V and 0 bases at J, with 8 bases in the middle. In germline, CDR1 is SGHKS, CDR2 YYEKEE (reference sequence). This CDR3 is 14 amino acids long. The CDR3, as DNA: TGTGCCAGCAGCCTTACCAGCTCCTACAATGAGCAGTTCTTC. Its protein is CASSLTSSYNEQFF.

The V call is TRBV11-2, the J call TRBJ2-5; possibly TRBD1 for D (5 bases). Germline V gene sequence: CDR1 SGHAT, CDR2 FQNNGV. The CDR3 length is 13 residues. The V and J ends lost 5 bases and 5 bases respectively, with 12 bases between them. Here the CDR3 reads CASSPRARETQYF. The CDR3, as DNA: TGTGCCAGCAGCCCCAGGGCTCGGGAGACCCAGTACTTC.

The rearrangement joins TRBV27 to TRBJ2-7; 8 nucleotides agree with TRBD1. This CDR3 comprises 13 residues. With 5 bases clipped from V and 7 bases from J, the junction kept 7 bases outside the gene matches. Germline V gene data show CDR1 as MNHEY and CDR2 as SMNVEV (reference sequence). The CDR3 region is CASSARTGREQYF. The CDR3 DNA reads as TGTGCCAGCAGTGCCAGGACAGGGCGAGAGCAGTACTTC.

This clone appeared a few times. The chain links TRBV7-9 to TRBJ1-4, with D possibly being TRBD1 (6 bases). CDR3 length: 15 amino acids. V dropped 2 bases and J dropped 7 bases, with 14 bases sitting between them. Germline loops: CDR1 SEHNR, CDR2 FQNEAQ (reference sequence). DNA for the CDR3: TGTGCCAGCAGCTTAAAGGTCACAGGGACTGAAAAACTGTTTTTT. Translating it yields CASSLKVTGTEKLFF.

CDR3 region: CASSGREFYNEQFF. In nucleotides, the CDR3 is TGTGCCAGCAGCGGGCGGGAGTTCTACAATGAGCAGTTCTTC. V gene TRBV7-2 combines with J gene TRBJ2-1; 7 nucleotides line up with TRBD2. Trimming removed 5 bases from V and 3 bases from J; junction bases left unmatched: 4. The CDR3 contains 14 residues. The germline CDR1 and CDR2 sequences are SGHTA and FQGNSA. The complete variable domain, with remaining parts taken from reference TRBV7-2 and TRBJ2-1, reads GAGVSQSPSNKVTEKGKDVELRCDPISGHTALYWYRQSLGQGLEFLIYFQGNSAPDKSGLPSDRFSAERTGGSVSTLTIQRTQQEDSAVYLCASSGREFYNEQFFGPGTRLTVL.

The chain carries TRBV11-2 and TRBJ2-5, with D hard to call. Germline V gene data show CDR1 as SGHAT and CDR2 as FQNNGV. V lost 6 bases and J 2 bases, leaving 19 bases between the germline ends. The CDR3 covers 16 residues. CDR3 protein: CASSPYGRVGQETQYF. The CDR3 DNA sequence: TGTGCCAGCAGTCCGTACGGTCGGGTTGGGCAAGAGACCCAGTACTTC.

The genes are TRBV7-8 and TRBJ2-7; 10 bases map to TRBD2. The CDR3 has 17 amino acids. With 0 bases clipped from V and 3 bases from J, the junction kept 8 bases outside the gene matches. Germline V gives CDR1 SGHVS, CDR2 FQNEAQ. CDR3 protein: CASSLAARTSGNYEQYF. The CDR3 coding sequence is TGTGCCAGCAGCTTAGCCGCTCGGACTAGCGGCAACTACGAGCAGTACTTC.

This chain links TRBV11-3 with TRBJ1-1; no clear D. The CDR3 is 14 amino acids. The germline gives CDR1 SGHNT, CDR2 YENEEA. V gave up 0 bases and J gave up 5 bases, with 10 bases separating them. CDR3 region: CASSLDLRETEAFF. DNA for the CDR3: TGTGCCAGCAGCTTAGATTTGAGAGAGACTGAAGCTTTCTTT.

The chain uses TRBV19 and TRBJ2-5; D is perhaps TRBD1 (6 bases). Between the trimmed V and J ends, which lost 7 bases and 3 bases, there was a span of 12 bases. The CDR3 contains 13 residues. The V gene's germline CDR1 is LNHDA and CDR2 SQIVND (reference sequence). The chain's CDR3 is CASNQGPEETQYF. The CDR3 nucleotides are TGTGCCAGTAACCAGGGGCCCGAAGAGACCCAGTACTTC.

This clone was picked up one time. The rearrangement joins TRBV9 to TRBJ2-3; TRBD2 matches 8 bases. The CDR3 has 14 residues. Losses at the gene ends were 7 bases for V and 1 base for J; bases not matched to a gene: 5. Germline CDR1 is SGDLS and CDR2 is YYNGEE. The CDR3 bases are TGTGCCAGCGGGGCGGGGGGAGGCACAGATACGCAGTATTTT. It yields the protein CASGAGGGTDTQYF.

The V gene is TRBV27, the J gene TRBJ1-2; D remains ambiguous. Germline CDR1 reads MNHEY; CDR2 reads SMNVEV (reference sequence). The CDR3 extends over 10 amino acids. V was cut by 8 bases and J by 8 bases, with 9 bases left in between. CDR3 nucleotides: TGTGCCAGCCTACCGGGGGGCTACACCTTC. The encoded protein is CASLPGGYTF.

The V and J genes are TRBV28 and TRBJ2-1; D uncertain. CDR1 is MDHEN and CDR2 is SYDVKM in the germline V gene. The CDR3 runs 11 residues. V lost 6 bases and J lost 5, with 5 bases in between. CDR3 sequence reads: CASRLNNEQFF. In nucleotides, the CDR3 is TGTGCCAGCAGACTGAACAATGAGCAGTTCTTC. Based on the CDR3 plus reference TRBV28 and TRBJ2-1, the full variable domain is DVKVTQSSRYLVKRTGEKVFLECVQDMDHENMFWYRQDPGLGLRLIYFSYDVKMKEKGDIPEGYSVSREKKERFSLILESASTNQTSMYLCASRLNNEQFFGPGTRLTVL.

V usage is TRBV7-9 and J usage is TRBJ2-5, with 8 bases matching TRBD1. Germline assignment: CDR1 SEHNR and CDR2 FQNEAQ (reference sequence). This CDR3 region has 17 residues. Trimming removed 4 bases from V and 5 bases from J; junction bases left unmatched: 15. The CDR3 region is CASSSLGQGARVETQYF. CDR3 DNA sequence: TGTGCCAGCAGCTCTTTGGGGCAGGGGGCCAGAGTGGAGACCCAGTACTTC.

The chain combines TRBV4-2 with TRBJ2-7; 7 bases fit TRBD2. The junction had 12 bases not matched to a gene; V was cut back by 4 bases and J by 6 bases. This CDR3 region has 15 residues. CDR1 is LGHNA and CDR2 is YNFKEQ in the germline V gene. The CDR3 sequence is CASSPQMVASGEQYF. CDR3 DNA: TGTGCCAGCAGCCCCCAAATGGTGGCTAGCGGCGAGCAGTACTTC.

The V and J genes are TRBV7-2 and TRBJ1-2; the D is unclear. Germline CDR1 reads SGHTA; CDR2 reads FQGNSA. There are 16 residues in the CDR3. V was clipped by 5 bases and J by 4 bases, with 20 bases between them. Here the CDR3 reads CASSPRGGSGLYGYTF. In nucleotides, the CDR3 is TGTGCCAGCAGCCCACGAGGAGGTAGCGGGCTCTATGGCTACACCTTC.

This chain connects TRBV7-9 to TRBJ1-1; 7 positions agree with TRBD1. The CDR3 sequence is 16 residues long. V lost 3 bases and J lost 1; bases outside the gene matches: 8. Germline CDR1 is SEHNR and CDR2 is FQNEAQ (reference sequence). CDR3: CASSFSEGAGNTEAFF. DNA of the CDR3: TGTGCCAGCAGCTTTTCCGAGGGGGCAGGGAACACTGAAGCTTTCTTT.

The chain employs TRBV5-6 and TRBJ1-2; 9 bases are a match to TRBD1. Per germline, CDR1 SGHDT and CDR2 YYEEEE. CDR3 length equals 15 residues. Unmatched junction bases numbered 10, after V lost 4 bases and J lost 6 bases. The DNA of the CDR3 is TGTGCCAGCAGCACCGGGACAGGGCGTGCGAATGGCTACACCTTC. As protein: CASSTGTGRANGYTF.

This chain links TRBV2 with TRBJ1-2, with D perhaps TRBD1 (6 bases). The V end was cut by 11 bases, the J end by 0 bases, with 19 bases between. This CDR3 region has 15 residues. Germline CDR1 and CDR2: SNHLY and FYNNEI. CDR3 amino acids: CAARPGTPSNYGYTF. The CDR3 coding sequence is TGTGCCGCCCGACCCGGGACACCCTCTAACTATGGCTACACCTTC. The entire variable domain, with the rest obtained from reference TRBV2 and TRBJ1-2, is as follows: EPEVTQTPSHQVTQMGQEVILRCVPISNHLYFYWYRQILGQKVEFLVSFYNNEISEKSEIFDDQFSVERPDGSNFTLKIRSTKLEDSAMYFCAARPGTPSNYGYTFGSGTRLTVV.

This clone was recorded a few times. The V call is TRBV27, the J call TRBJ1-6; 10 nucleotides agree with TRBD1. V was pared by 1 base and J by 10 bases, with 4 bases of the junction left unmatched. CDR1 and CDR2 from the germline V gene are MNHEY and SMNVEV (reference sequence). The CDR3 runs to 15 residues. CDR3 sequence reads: CASSLLGQGNSPLHF. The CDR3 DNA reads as TGTGCCAGCAGTTTATTGGGACAGGGGAACTCACCCCTCCACTTT.

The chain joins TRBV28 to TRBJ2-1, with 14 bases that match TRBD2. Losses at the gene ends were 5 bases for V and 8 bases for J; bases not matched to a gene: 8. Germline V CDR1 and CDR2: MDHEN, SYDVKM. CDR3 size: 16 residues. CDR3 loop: CASSPQGLAGADEQFF. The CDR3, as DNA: TGTGCCAGCAGTCCCCAGGGACTAGCGGGAGCCGATGAGCAGTTCTTC.

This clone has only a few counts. This CDR3 reads CASSRTEANYGYTF. The CDR3 bases are TGTGCCAGCAGCCGGACAGAAGCTAACTATGGCTACACCTTC. The genes are TRBV6-5 and TRBJ1-2; weak D call: TRBD1 (6 bases). The germline V and J ends were trimmed by 6 bases and 0 bases, with 11 bases remaining between them. CDR3 length equals 14 residues. CDR1 and CDR2 from the germline V gene are MNHEY and SVGAGI.

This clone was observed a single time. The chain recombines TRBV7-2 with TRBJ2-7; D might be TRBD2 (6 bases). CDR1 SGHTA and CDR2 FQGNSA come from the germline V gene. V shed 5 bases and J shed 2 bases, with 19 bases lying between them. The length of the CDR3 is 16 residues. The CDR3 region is CASSRRSGTGPYEQYF. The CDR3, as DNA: TGTGCCAGCAGCCGCCGTAGCGGAACAGGACCCTACGAGCAGTACTTC.

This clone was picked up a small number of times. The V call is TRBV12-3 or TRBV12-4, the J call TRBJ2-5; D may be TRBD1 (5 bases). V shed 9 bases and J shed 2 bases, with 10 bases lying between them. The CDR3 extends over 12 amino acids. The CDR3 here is CASKTEQETQYF. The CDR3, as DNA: TGTGCCAGTAAGACAGAACAAGAGACCCAGTACTTC.

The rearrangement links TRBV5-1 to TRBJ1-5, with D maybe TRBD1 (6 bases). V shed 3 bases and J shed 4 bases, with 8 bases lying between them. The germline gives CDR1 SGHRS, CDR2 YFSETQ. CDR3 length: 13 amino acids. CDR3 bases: TGCGCCAGCAGCTCTGGACAGAATCAGCCCCAGCATTTT. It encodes CASSSGQNQPQHF.

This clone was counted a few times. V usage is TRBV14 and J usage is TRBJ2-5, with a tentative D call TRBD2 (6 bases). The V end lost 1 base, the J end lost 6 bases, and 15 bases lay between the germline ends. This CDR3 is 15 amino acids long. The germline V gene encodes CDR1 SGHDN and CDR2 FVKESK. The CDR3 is CASSQVAGTEQTQYF. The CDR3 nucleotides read TGTGCCAGCAGCCAAGTGGCGGGGACGGAACAGACCCAGTACTTC.

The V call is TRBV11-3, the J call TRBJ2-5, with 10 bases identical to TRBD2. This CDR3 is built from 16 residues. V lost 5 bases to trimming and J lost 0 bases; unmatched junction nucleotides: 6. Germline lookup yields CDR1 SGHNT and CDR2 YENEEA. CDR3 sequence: CASSPGTSDDQETQYF. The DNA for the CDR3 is TGTGCCAGCAGCCCCGGGACTAGCGACGACCAAGAGACCCAGTACTTC.

CDR3 bases: TGTGCCAGCAGCTTAGCGGCTAGCCGGAACAATGAGCAGTTCTTC. Translation gives CASSLAASRNNEQFF. The chain links TRBV7-2 to TRBJ2-1; TRBD2 might be the D (5 bases). The V and J ends lost 0 bases and 5 bases respectively, with 11 bases between them. In germline, CDR1 is SGHTA, CDR2 FQGNSA. This CDR3 contains 15 residues.